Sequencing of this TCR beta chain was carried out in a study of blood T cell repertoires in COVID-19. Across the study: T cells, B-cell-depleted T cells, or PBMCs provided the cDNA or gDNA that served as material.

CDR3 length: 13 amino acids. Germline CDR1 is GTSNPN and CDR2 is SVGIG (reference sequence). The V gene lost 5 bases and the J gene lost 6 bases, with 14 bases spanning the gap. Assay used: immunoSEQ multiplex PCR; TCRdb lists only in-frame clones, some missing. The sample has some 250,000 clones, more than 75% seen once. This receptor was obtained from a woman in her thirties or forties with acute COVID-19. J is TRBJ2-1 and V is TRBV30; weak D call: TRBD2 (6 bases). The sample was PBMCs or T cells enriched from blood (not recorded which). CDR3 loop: CAWWGLGGNEQFF. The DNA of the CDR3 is TGTGCCTGGTGGGGACTTGGGGGCAATGAGCAGTTCTTC.